Following are 21 T cell receptor beta chains from one sample sequenced in a study of T cells after yellow fever vaccination. TCRdb fed the 5' RACE reads into MiXCR, producing one record per CDR3 protein. The table includes approximately 160,000 distinct CDR3 sequences, 7% to 10% detected once. The sample here was CD8+ T cells sorted from PBMCs, taken 45 days after the yellow fever booster vaccination. These receptors originate from a man between 18 and 35 years old who received the YFV17D yellow fever vaccine.

V and J are TRBV19 and TRBJ1-1; D unresolved. Germline V gene data show CDR1 as LNHDA and CDR2 as SQIVND (reference sequence). Between the trimmed V and J ends, which lost 8 bases and 3 bases, there was a span of 16 bases. The CDR3 has 14 amino acids. The CDR3 DNA reads as TGTGCCAGTGGAGTCCCGGGGATATACACTGAAGCTTTCTTT. Amino acids: CASGVPGIYTEAFF.

The chain has TRBV6-5 and TRBJ1-6; the match to TRBD1 covers 8 bases. The V gene's germline CDR1 is MNHEY and CDR2 SVGAGI. The CDR3 has 15 amino acids. Trimming at V came to 7 bases and at J to 10 bases, leaving 12 bases not matched to a gene. CDR3 amino acids: CASTLWDRRLSPLHF. For the CDR3, the DNA is TGTGCCAGCACCCTGTGGGACAGGCGACTATCACCCCTCCACTTT.

Ten or more counts support this clonotype. CDR3 loop: CASRNTSGSSYEQYF. The CDR3 DNA follows: TGTGCCAGCAGAAACACTAGCGGGTCCTCCTACGAGCAGTACTTC. The gene calls are TRBV7-6 and TRBJ2-7, with 9 bases fitting TRBD2. Germline V gene lookup returns CDR1 SGHVS and CDR2 FNYEAQ. The CDR3 contains 15 residues. The J segment lost 0 bases and the V segment lost 6 bases, leaving 6 bases of the junction unmatched.

This clonotype was seen a handful of times. This chain uses TRBV6-5 with TRBJ1-2; 8 bases match TRBD1. V lost 5 bases to trimming and J lost 6 bases; unmatched junction nucleotides: 8. The germline CDR1 and CDR2 sequences are MNHEY and SVGAGI. CDR3 length equals 14 residues. The CDR3 sequence is CASSPDRDEDGYTF. In DNA form, the CDR3 reads TGTGCCAGCAGTCCGGACAGGGACGAGGATGGCTACACCTTC.

This clonotype has a handful of counts. The rearrangement uses TRBV5-6 and TRBJ2-1, with a weak D call TRBD1 (7 bases). Trimming removed 4 bases at V and 7 bases at J, with 15 bases between. This CDR3 is 14 amino acids long. Germline assignment: CDR1 SGHDT and CDR2 YYEEEE. The CDR3 region is CASSLSGGRNEQFF. For the CDR3, the DNA is TGTGCCAGCAGCCTGTCAGGGGGGAGAAATGAGCAGTTCTTC.

This clonotype was recorded many times. The genes are TRBV5-1 and TRBJ1-1; possibly TRBD1 for D (6 bases). The CDR3 has 14 amino acids. Trimming took off 0 bases at V and 4 bases at J, with 10 bases between the two ends. Germline V gene data show CDR1 as SGHRS and CDR2 as YFSETQ. CDR3 DNA: TGCGCCAGCAGCTTGGCGGGGGGCGGCACTGAAGCTTTCTTT. Its translation is CASSLAGGGTEAFF.

V and J are TRBV4-1 and TRBJ2-7, with D possibly TRBD1 on 5 matching bases. V shed 0 bases and J shed 0 bases, with 12 bases lying between them. The germline V gene has CDR1 MGHRA and CDR2 YSYEKL. The CDR3 spans 16 residues. In DNA, the CDR3 is TGCGCCAGCAGCCAAGATCTGTACGACAGCTCCTACGAGCAGTACGTC. Translating it yields CASSQDLYDSSYEQYV.

The chain recombines TRBV5-1 with TRBJ2-7; TRBD2 is a possible D gene (6 bases). The V end lost 2 bases, the J end lost 5 bases, and 17 bases lay between the germline ends. The germline V gene encodes CDR1 SGHRS and CDR2 YFSETQ. CDR3 length: 15 residues. Here the CDR3 DNA reads TGCGCCAGCAGCTTAAGCGGGTGGTCTGCCGACGAGCAGTACTTC. Encoded protein: CASSLSGWSADEQYF.

This rearrangement joins TRBV4-1 to TRBJ1-1; D unclear. Germline CDR1 is MGHRA and CDR2 is YSYEKL. Between the trimmed V and J ends, which lost 0 bases and 8 bases, there was a span of 13 bases. The CDR3 is 14 residues long. The CDR3 bases are TGCGCCAGCAGCCAAGAACTATGGCCGCTCGAAGCTTTCTTT. Translation gives CASSQELWPLEAFF.

Many counts were recorded for this clonotype. The rearrangement links TRBV19 to TRBJ2-1; D is possibly TRBD2 (6 bases). Trimming took off 3 bases at V and 6 bases at J, with 9 bases between the two ends. This CDR3 is built from 13 residues. Germline V gene data show CDR1 as LNHDA and CDR2 as SQIVND (reference sequence). This CDR3 is CASSIGTANEQFF. In DNA form, the CDR3 reads TGTGCCAGTAGTATCGGGACTGCCAATGAGCAGTTCTTC.

CDR3 amino acids: CASSWFPGTPADRLFF. The CDR3 DNA is TGTGCCAGCAGTTGGTTTCCGGGGACACCCGCAGATCGGCTGTTTTTT. V gene TRBV6-2 or TRBV6-3 combines with J gene TRBJ1-4, with a tentative D call TRBD1 (6 bases). CDR3 length equals 16 residues. The V end was cut by 4 bases, the J end by 14 bases, with 26 bases between. Germline V CDR1 and CDR2: MNHEY, SVGEGT.

Only a few counts were recorded for this clonotype. CDR3 DNA sequence: TGTGCCACCCTAAGGAAACTCGAGTTTGCTTTCTTT. Its protein product is CATLRKLEFAFF. The chain uses TRBV12-3 or TRBV12-4 and TRBJ1-1; the D is unclear. V lost 10 bases and J lost 11, with 20 bases in between. The CDR3 is 12 amino acids.

This clonotype was counted between two and nine times. The rearrangement links TRBV7-3 to TRBJ1-6; no definite D call. Germline CDR1 is SGHTA and CDR2 is FQGTGA. Trimming took off 1 base at V and 7 bases at J, with 5 bases between the two ends. The CDR3 spans 13 residues. CDR3 protein: CASSLNPNSPLHF. CDR3 nucleotide sequence: TGTGCCAGCAGCTTAAATCCCAATTCACCCCTCCACTTT.

A few counts support this clonotype. This rearrangement joins TRBV7-6 to TRBJ1-1; TRBD1 is a possible D gene (5 bases). Trimming took 8 bases from V and 1 from J, leaving 8 bases between them. This CDR3 comprises 12 residues. Germline V gives CDR1 SGHVS, CDR2 FNYEAQ. CDR3 nucleotide sequence: TGTGCCAGCGGGGCGGAGAACACTGAAGCTTTCTTT. It is translated as CASGAENTEAFF. Full variable domain (missing parts from reference TRBV7-6 and TRBJ1-1): GAGVSQSPRYKVTKRGQDVALRCDPISGHVSLYWYRQALGQGPEFLTYFNYEAQQDKSGLPNDRFSAERPEGSISTLTIQRTEQRDSAMYRCASGAENTEAFFGQGTRLTVV.

This clonotype was detected many times. This chain uses TRBV7-8 with TRBJ2-7; 8 positions match TRBD1. CDR3 length: 16 residues. CDR1 and CDR2 (germline): SGHVS, FQNEAQ. V was pared by 1 base and J by 5 bases, with 10 bases of the junction left unmatched. The CDR3 loop reads CASSLDAGGFLDEQYF. The DNA of the CDR3 is TGTGCCAGCAGCTTAGACGCAGGGGGCTTTCTCGACGAGCAGTACTTC. Full variable domain (remainder filled in from reference TRBV7-8 and TRBJ2-7): GAGVSQSPRYKVAKRGQDVALRCDPISGHVSLFWYQQALGQGPEFLTYFQNEAQLDKSGLPSDRFFAERPEGSVSTLKIQRTQQEDSAVYLCASSLDAGGFLDEQYFGPGTRLTVT.

This clonotype was detected ten times or more. The chain carries TRBV10-3 and TRBJ2-7, with 9 bases aligning to TRBD1. V trimming: 4 bases; J trimming: 0 bases; junction bases outside the gene matches: 4. Germline assignment: CDR1 ENHRY and CDR2 SYGVKD. The CDR3 has 15 residues. The CDR3 DNA is TGTGCCATCAGTGCCAAGGACAGGGGCTCCTACGAGCAGTACTTC. It encodes CAISAKDRGSYEQYF.

This clonotype was observed a handful of times. V gene TRBV2 combines with J gene TRBJ1-5, with D hard to call. Germline CDR1 is SNHLY and CDR2 is FYNNEI. Deletions cut 3 bases from V and 6 bases from J, with 9 bases between. The CDR3 covers 13 residues. The CDR3 nucleotides read TGTGCCAGCAGTGATGGGGTCGGTCAGCCCCAGCATTTT. The encoded protein is CASSDGVGQPQHF.

This clonotype has ten or more counts. The V call is TRBV27, the J call TRBJ2-1; TRBD1 matches 11 bases. The ends lost 4 bases at V and 6 bases at J; junction bases unmatched: 5. The CDR3 has 15 residues. Germline V lookup: CDR1 MNHEY, CDR2 SMNVEV (reference sequence). The CDR3 spells CASSWGQGDLNEQFF. The CDR3 coding sequence is TGTGCCAGCAGTTGGGGACAGGGGGACCTCAATGAGCAGTTCTTC.

This clonotype was counted ten times or more. The CDR3 coding sequence is TGTGCCAGCAGCTTGCAGGCAACCCGACTAGCGTCCTCGGGTACGCAGTATTTT. Protein product: CASSLQATRLASSGTQYF. The gene calls are TRBV5-5 and TRBJ2-3, with 8 bases matching TRBD2. This CDR3 region has 18 residues. Per germline, CDR1 SGHKS and CDR2 YYEKEE (reference sequence). V gave up 1 base and J gave up 8 bases; unmatched junction bases: 18.

This sequence joins TRBV29-1 and TRBJ1-2; a weak D match, TRBD1 (5 bases). The CDR3 covers 12 residues. Germline CDR1 and CDR2: SQVTM and ANQGSEA. CDR3 bases: TGCACCAGCCCGGGACCTGACGGAGGCTACACCTTC. This translates into CTSPGPDGGYTF.

This sequence joins TRBV7-3 and TRBJ2-2; D is unresolved. Per the germline V gene, CDR1 is SGHTA and CDR2 is FQGTGA. The CDR3 extends over 12 amino acids. The V end was cut by 2 bases, the J end by 7 bases, with 5 bases between. The CDR3 DNA reads TGTGCCAGCAGCTTACGACGCGGGGAGCTGTTTTTT. Residues: CASSLRRGELFF.